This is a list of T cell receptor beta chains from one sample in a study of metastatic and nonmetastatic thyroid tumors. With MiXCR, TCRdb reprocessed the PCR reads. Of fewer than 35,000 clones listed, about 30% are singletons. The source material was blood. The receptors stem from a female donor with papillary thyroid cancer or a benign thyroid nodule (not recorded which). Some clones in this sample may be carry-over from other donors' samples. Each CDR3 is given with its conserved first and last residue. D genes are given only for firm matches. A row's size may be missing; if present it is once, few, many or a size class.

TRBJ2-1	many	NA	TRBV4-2	TGTGCCAGCAGCCAGACAGGGACTTATGAGCAGTTCTTC	CASSQTGTYEQFF
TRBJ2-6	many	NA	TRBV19	TGTGCCAGTAGTATACCAGAATCTGGGGCCAACGTCCTGACTTTC	CASSIPESGANVLTF
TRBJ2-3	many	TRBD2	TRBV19	TGTGCCACCCGCATGCTAGCGGGAGGTTATACGCAGTATTTT	CATRMLAGGYTQYF
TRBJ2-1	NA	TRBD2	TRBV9	TGTGCCAGCAGCCCCCCACTAGCGGGAGCTTCTAATGAGCAGTTCTTC	CASSPPLAGASNEQFF
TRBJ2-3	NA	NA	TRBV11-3	TGTGCCAGCAGCTTGGGCCGGGACCTTCATAGTACGCAGTATTTT	CASSLGRDLHSTQYF
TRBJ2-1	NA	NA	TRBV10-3	TGTGCCACAGCCCAGCGGAGTAGCTCCTACAATGAGCAGTTCTTC	CATAQRSSSYNEQFF
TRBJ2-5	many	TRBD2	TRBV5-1	TGCGCCAGCAGCTTTTATACGGGAGGGCCGGGGGAGACCCAGTACTTC	CASSFYTGGPGETQYF
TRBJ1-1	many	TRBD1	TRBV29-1	TGCAGCGTCGAATCACAGGGGGCAGCTGAAGCTTTCTTT	CSVESQGAAEAFF
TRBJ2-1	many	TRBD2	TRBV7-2	TGTGCCAGCAGACAGGGACTAGGTTTGTCCTACAATGAGCAGTTCTTC	CASRQGLGLSYNEQFF
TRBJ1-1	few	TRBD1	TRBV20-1	TGCAGTGCTAGAACCGGGACAGGGGTCGGTGGAGCTGAAGCTTTCTTT	CSARTGTGVGGAEAFF
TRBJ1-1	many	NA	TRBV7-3	TGTGCCAGCAGCTTATCGGGGCAGGAGGGCACTGAAGCTTTCTTT	CASSLSGQEGTEAFF
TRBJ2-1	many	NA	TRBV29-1	TGCAGCGTTGTTGCCGGGAGATCCTACAATGAGCAGTTCTTC	CSVVAGRSYNEQFF
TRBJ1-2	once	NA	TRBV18	TGTGCCAGCTCTCCTGAGGCAGCTTCGGGCTACACCTTC	CASSPEAASGYTF
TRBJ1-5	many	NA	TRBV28	TGTGCCAGCAGTTTCGACGGGCCTCATCAGCCCCAGCATTTT	CASSFDGPHQPQHF
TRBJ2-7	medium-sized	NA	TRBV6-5	TGTGCCAGCAGTTACTCGATCGGCAGGGACGAGCAGTACTTC	CASSYSIGRDEQYF
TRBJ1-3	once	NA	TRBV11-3	TGTGCCAGCAGCTTTGGAACAGGAATCGTTGGAAACACCATATATTTT	CASSFGTGIVGNTIYF
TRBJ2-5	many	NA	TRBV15	TGTGCCACCAGCCAGAGGCGAGGAATTGAGACCCAGTACTTC	CATSQRRGIETQYF
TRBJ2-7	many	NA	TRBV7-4	TGTGCCAGCAGCTTCTCCTACGAGCAGTACTTC	CASSFSYEQYF
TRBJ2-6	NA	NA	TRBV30	TGTGCCTGGAGTGGCAGCATCTCTGGGGCCAACGTCCTGACTTTC	CAWSGSISGANVLTF
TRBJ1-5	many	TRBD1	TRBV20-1	TGCAGTGCTAGAACAGGGGGGGTTTATAGCAATCAGCCCCAGCATTTT	CSARTGGVYSNQPQHF
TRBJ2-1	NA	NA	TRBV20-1	TGCAGTGCTAGGGAACGGTATGCGGGGAGTGCGGAGCAGTTCTTC	CSARERYAGSAEQFF
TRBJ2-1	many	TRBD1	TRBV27	TGTGCCAGCAGAACTGGACAGGGGGGTTACAATGAGCAGTTCTTC	CASRTGQGGYNEQFF
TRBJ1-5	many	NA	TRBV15	TGTGCCACCAGCAGAGGACCCCCCATGGGGAGGGGTAGCAATCAGCCCCAGCATTTT	CATSRGPPMGRGSNQPQHF
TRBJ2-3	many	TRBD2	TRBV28	TGTGCCAGCAGTAAACTAGCGGGAGAGGTGGATACGCAGTATTTT	CASSKLAGEVDTQYF
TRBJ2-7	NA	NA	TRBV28	TGTGCCAGCAGTTTGTCGAACAGGGTCTACGAGCAGTACTTC	CASSLSNRVYEQYF
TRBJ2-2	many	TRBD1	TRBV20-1	TGCAGTGCTAGTGGGACAGGGGAGACCGGGGAGCTGTTTTTT	CSASGTGETGELFF
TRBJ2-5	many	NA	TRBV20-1	TGCAGTGCTAGATGGTACCAGGACAAAGAGACCCAGTACTTC	CSARWYQDKETQYF
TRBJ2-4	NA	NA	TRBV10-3	TGTGCCATCAGTGTGGGGCTGCGGGAAAACACTCAGTACTTC	CAISVGLRENTQYF
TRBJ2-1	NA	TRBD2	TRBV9	TGTCCCAGCAGCTCGACCCTGGGGGGAAGCGGGACGGGTCGGTTCTTC	CPSSSTLGGSGTGRFF
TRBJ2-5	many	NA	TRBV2	TGTGCCAGCAGTCTAACCACTAGGGGGTCAGAGACCCAGTACTTC	CASSLTTRGSETQYF
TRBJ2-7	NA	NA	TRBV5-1	TGCGCCAGCAGCTTGGACTTGCGGGGCGAGCAGTACTTC	CASSLDLRGEQYF
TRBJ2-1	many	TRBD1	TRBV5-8	TGTGCCAGCAGCTTGGGGACAGGGGGGCCCTACAATGAGCAGTTCTTC	CASSLGTGGPYNEQFF
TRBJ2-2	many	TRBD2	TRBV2	TGTGCCAGCAAGTCAGGCGGGACTAGCACCGGGGAGCTGTTTTTT	CASKSGGTSTGELFF
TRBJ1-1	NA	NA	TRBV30	TGTGCCTGTATTGTTTATCGGACAAACACTGAAGCTTTCTTT	CACIVYRTNTEAFF
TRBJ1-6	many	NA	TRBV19	TGTGCCAGTAGTTTAGTGGCAGGGGACTCACCCCTCCACTTT	CASSLVAGDSPLHF
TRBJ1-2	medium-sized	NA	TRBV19	TGTGCCAGTAGTATAGGAGGGGCCCTCTACACCTTC	CASSIGGALYTF
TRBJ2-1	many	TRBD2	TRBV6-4	TGTGCCAGCAGTGGGACTAGCGGGAGTCTCAATGAGCAGTTCTTC	CASSGTSGSLNEQFF
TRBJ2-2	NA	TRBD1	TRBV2	TGTGCCAGCGACAGGGTGGGATTGAACACCGGGGATCAGTTTTTT	CASDRVGLNTGDQFF
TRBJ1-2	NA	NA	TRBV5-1	TGCGCCAGCAGCTTGGCCCCAGGGCTCTATGGCTACACCTTC	CASSLAPGLYGYTF
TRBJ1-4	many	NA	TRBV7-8	TGTGCCAGCAGCCACTTCCTAGAGTCTAATGAAAAACTGTTTTTT	CASSHFLESNEKLFF
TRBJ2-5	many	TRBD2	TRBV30	TGTGCCTGGAACCCGGGACTAGCGGCGGAGACCCAGTACTTC	CAWNPGLAAETQYF
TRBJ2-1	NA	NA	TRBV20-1	TGCGGACCCGGGACACTTTCTAGGAATGAGCAGTTCTTC	CGPGTLSRNEQFF
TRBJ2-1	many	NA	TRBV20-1	TGCAGTGCCGAAAGACTAGAGCGGAGCCACAATGAGCAGTTCTTC	CSAERLERSHNEQFF
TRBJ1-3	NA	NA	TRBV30	TGTGCCTGGAGGCGGAGATCCTCGGAGGGAAACACCATATATTTT	CAWRRRSSEGNTIYF
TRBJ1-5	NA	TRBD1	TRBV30	TGTGCCTGGAGTCAGACAGGGGCGGCTCAGCCCCAGCATTTT	CAWSQTGAAQPQHF
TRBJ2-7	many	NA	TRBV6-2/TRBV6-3	TGTGCCAGCAGTAACTCTCCGCAGGAGACTTCCTACGAGCAGTACTTC	CASSNSPQETSYEQYF
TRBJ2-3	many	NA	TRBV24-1	TGTGCCACCAGTTCAGGGGTAGATACGCAGTATTTT	CATSSGVDTQYF
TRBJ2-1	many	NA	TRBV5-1	TGCGCCAGCAGCGGTAGCGGACGGAGCACCTACAATGAGCAGTTCTTC	CASSGSGRSTYNEQFF
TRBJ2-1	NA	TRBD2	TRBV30	TGTGCCTGGAGAAAACTAGCGGGAGTGGCCAATGAGCAGTTCTTC	CAWRKLAGVANEQFF